The 19 T cell receptor beta chains reported below all come from one sample, sequenced in a study of vaccination effects on CD4 cells after COVID-19 (dated by TCRdb to the early 2020s). In the ViraFEST assay, PBMC were stimulated with viral peptide pools, and TCR sequencing was then used to find antigen-specific CD4+ T cell clonotypes based on their expansion. After more than nine days of culture, CD4+ T cells were isolated with the EasySep CD4+ T cell isolation kit. Each participant received two doses of an mRNA SARS-CoV-2 vaccine, either BNT162b2 or mRNA-1273. These TCRs are of unknown antigen specificity. Library preparation employed the immunoSEQ multiplex PCR assay. The clones in this table, taken by TCRdb from immuneACCESS, are in-frame only. Not every clone is retained; where verified, under half of the shortfall comes from an unresolved V gene, and the cause of the rest is unknown. Within this sample are over 50,000 clones, with 60% to 75% of them counted one time only. The top ten clones comprise roughly 1.2% of the sample.

This sample comprised CD4+ T cells from PBMCs cultured with HCoV-229E spike peptides, obtained after COVID-19 vaccination. The meaning of the sample's cell subset or site label: HCoV-229E spike overlapping peptide pool stimulation. These receptors originate from a human donor who received a COVID-19 vaccine.

The CDR3 DNA sequence: TGCGCCAGCAGCTTGTTTCTAGCGGGGACCGGAGAGACCCAGTACTTC. This encodes CASSLFLAGTGETQYF. The chain carries TRBV5-1 and TRBJ2-5, with 9 positions matching TRBD2. V shed 1 base and J 4 bases; nucleotides not matched to a gene: 8. The CDR3 covers 16 residues. Germline assignment: CDR1 SGHRS and CDR2 YFSETQ.

The chain couples TRBV7-9 to TRBJ1-4, with TRBD1 matching 11 bases. The germline CDR1 and CDR2 sequences are SEHNR and FQNEAQ (reference sequence). The V and J ends lost 5 bases and 6 bases, in that order; junction bases with no gene match: 8. This CDR3 has 16 residues. CDR3 region: CASSRDRGGSYEKLFF. The DNA for the CDR3 is TGTGCCAGCAGCAGGGACAGGGGGGGATCTTATGAAAAACTGTTTTTT.

CDR3 amino acids: CAWSEDRVGTEAFF. The CDR3 region has the DNA TGTGCCTGGAGTGAGGACAGGGTGGGCACTGAAGCTTTCTTT. The chain carries TRBV30 and TRBJ1-1; the match to TRBD1 covers 8 bases. Germline CDR1 reads GTSNPN; CDR2 reads SVGIG (reference sequence). The CDR3 runs 14 residues. V was clipped by 1 base and J by 4 bases; unmatched bases: 5.

The rearrangement joins TRBV9 to TRBJ1-1, with unresolved D. The germline CDR1 and CDR2 sequences are SGDLS and YYNGEE. Trimming took 3 bases from V and 5 from J, leaving 11 bases between them. The CDR3 contains 13 residues. The CDR3 DNA reads TGTGCCAGCAGCGGAAGACTCGGGACTGAAGCTTTCTTT. It specifies CASSGRLGTEAFF.

This clone was counted a few times. This chain uses TRBV19 with TRBJ1-3; D may be TRBD1 (6 bases). Germline V gene data show CDR1 as LNHDA and CDR2 as SQIVND (reference sequence). Deletions cut 7 bases from V and 0 bases from J, with 10 bases between. The CDR3 is 14 amino acids. CDR3 residues: CASKRGGSGNTIYF. CDR3 sequence (DNA): TGTGCCAGTAAAAGAGGGGGCTCTGGAAACACCATATATTTT.

The rearrangement joins TRBV5-6 to TRBJ2-5, with 11 bases that match TRBD2. J was trimmed by 5 bases and V by 1 base; bases with no gene match: 4. Germline CDR1 and CDR2: SGHDT and YYEEEE. The CDR3 length is 15 residues. The CDR3, as DNA: TGTGCCAGCAGCTTGCCGACTAGCGGGGTGGAGACCCAGTACTTC. This codes for CASSLPTSGVETQYF.

The CDR3 here is CASGAYDTEAFF. CDR3 nucleotides: TGTGCCAGTGGGGCATATGACACTGAAGCTTTCTTT. The chain couples TRBV19 to TRBJ1-1, with a possible D match to TRBD1 (5 bases). The V end lost 8 bases, the J end lost 3 bases, and 10 bases lay between the germline ends. CDR1 is LNHDA and CDR2 is SQIVND in the germline V gene (reference sequence). The CDR3 contains 12 residues.

V gene TRBV9 combines with J gene TRBJ2-2; D possibly corresponds to TRBD2 (6 bases). This CDR3 comprises 15 residues. Germline CDR1 SGDLS, CDR2 YYNGEE. Trimming stripped 5 bases from V and 4 bases from J, with 15 bases between. The CDR3 bases are TGTGCCAGCAGTCCAACCGGGACTTTCACCGGGGAGCTGTTTTTT. This encodes CASSPTGTFTGELFF.

The chain is built from TRBV4-3 and TRBJ2-1, with 12 bases aligning to TRBD2. Trimming removed 0 bases from V and 15 bases from J; junction bases left unmatched: 15. The CDR3 has 17 residues. Germline V gene sequence: CDR1 LGHNA, CDR2 YSLEER. CDR3 coding DNA: TGCGCCAGCAGCCAAGATGGTCGACTAGCGGGGGCCGGGGGTCTGTTCTTC. The encoded protein is CASSQDGRLAGAGGLFF.

This chain joins TRBV27 and TRBJ1-2; D is perhaps TRBD1 (6 bases). This CDR3 spans 14 amino acids. Germline V gives CDR1 MNHEY, CDR2 SMNVEV (reference sequence). Trimming pared 4 bases from V and 4 bases from J, leaving 13 bases between. CDR3 coding DNA: TGTGCCAGCAGTTCCCAGACAGGCGGCTATGGCTACACCTTC. It yields the protein CASSSQTGGYGYTF.

The count of this clone is one. The chain recombines TRBV6-2 or TRBV6-3 with TRBJ2-7; TRBD2 is a possible D gene (5 bases). Trimming took 5 bases from V and 4 from J, leaving 15 bases between them. CDR1 and CDR2 from the germline V gene are MNHEY and SVGEGT. The CDR3 totals 14 residues. In DNA form, the CDR3 reads TGTGCCAGCAGTCCCCGAGGGAATAGGTACGAGCAGTACGTC. It codes for CASSPRGNRYEQYV.

The chain has TRBV5-1 and TRBJ1-5, with D uncertain. The germline V and J ends were trimmed by 0 bases and 4 bases, with 8 bases remaining between them. This CDR3 contains 14 residues. The germline CDR1 and CDR2 sequences are SGHRS and YFSETQ. The CDR3 sequence is CASSLGGPNQPQHF. The CDR3 DNA follows: TGCGCCAGCAGCTTGGGAGGGCCGAATCAGCCCCAGCATTTT.

V usage is TRBV18 and J usage is TRBJ2-3; D is tentatively TRBD1 or TRBD2 (6 bases each). The CDR3 has 17 amino acids. CDR1 and CDR2 (germline): KGHSH, LQKENI. With 2 bases removed from V and 6 bases from J, the gap between germline ends came to 21 bases. CDR3 sequence reads: CASSPSLWGANADTQYF. In DNA, the CDR3 is TGTGCCAGCTCACCAAGTCTGTGGGGGGCGAACGCCGATACGCAGTATTTT.

The chain employs TRBV5-1 and TRBJ2-2; 11 nucleotides match TRBD2. V was pared by 3 bases and J by 4 bases, with 5 bases of the junction left unmatched. This CDR3 has 16 residues. The germline CDR1 and CDR2 sequences are SGHRS and YFSETQ. The CDR3 nucleotides are TGCGCCAGCAGCTACATAGCGGGGGGGACCACCGGGGAGCTGTTTTTT. This codes for CASSYIAGGTTGELFF.

This clone was recorded a few times. This rearrangement joins TRBV13 to TRBJ2-7; 7 positions agree with TRBD2. The V gene end was trimmed by 3 bases and the J gene end by 6 bases; junction bases not matched to a gene: 2. The germline V gene has CDR1 PRHDT and CDR2 FYEKMQ (reference sequence). The CDR3 covers 12 residues. Written as DNA, the CDR3 is TGTGCCAGCAGCTTTACGGGAGGCGAGCAGTACGTC. Translating it yields CASSFTGGEQYV.

J is TRBJ2-6 and V is TRBV14; D ambiguous. The CDR3 length is 14 residues. Trimming left V 6 bases short and J 4 bases short, with 10 bases between. Germline lookup yields CDR1 SGHDN and CDR2 FVKESK. The CDR3 sequence: CASRQYSGANVLTF. CDR3 DNA sequence: TGTGCCAGCAGACAGTATTCAGGGGCCAACGTCCTGACTTTC.

In this sample, this clone turned up once. V is TRBV19 and J is TRBJ1-3, with unresolved D. V was cut by 6 bases and J by 1 base, with 19 bases left in between. Germline CDR1 LNHDA, CDR2 SQIVND (reference sequence). CDR3 length: 17 residues. CDR3 region: CASRKSGSPASGNTIYF. CDR3 in DNA: TGTGCCAGTAGAAAGTCCGGCTCCCCGGCTTCTGGAAACACCATATATTTT. The whole variable domain, remainder taken from reference TRBV19 and TRBJ1-3, is DGGITQSPKYLFRKEGQNVTLSCEQNLNHDAMYWYRQDPGQGLRLIYYSQIVNDFQKGDIAEGYSVSREKKESFPLTVTSAQKNPTAFYLCASRKSGSPASGNTIYFGEGSWLTVV.

This chain joins TRBV2 and TRBJ1-1; TRBD1 matches at 8 bases. Germline CDR1 is SNHLY and CDR2 is FYNNEI. Trimming removed 6 bases from V and 6 bases from J; junction bases left unmatched: 6. CDR3 length equals 13 residues. The CDR3 sequence is CASSDRGSPEAFF. The CDR3 DNA sequence: TGTGCCAGCAGCGACAGGGGAAGCCCTGAAGCTTTCTTT.

This sequence joins TRBV5-8 and TRBJ1-1; possible D gene TRBD1, 5 bases. CDR1 SGHTS and CDR2 YDEGEE come from the germline V gene. V was pared by 7 bases and J by 2 bases, with 12 bases between. CDR3 length equals 13 residues. The CDR3 sequence: CASPGDGNTEAFF. The CDR3 region has the DNA TGTGCCAGCCCCGGGGACGGAAACACTGAAGCTTTCTTT.